These 11 T cell receptor beta chains were sequenced from one sample in a study of PD-1 blockade in classical Hodgkin lymphoma. In every patient, relapse followed autologous stem cell transplantation, while exposure to brentuximab vedotin differed. The protocol was immunoSEQ multiplex PCR, while the TCRdb copy is restricted to in-frame clones and leaves out a portion. The sample lists around 66,000 clones, 75% to 90% occurring once. The sample here was peripheral blood mononuclear cells (PBMCs), taken at baseline. The receptors were gathered from a human donor with classical Hodgkin lymphoma.

The chain employs TRBV5-4 and TRBJ2-3; the D gene could be TRBD1 or TRBD2 (5 bases each). Looked up from germline, CDR1 is SGHNT and CDR2 is YYREEE (reference sequence). Trimming removed 4 bases at V and 2 bases at J, with 14 bases between. The CDR3 contains 15 residues. CDR3: CASSTDRDHTDTQYF. CDR3 coding DNA: TGTGCCAGCAGCACTGACCGGGACCACACAGATACGCAGTATTTT.

This rearrangement joins TRBV5-1 to TRBJ2-5; D unclear. The CDR3 length is 14 residues. Germline loops: CDR1 SGHRS, CDR2 YFSETQ. Trimming took off 2 bases at V and 5 bases at J, with 13 bases between the two ends. The CDR3 nucleotides are TGCGCCAGCAGCTTAGAACCGGCCCTGGAGACCCAGTACTTC. The encoded protein is CASSLEPALETQYF.

The DNA of the CDR3 is TGTGCCAGCAAGACAGCCTACTACGAGCAGTACTTC. It specifies CASKTAYYEQYF. The J gene is TRBJ2-7, the V gene TRBV21-1; the D call of TRBD1 is as the table states it, not checked on the DNA. TRBV21-1 is a pseudogene locus. This CDR3 comprises 12 residues.

CDR3 nucleotide sequence: TGCGCCTGTATTACGCAGGGTTTCTTT. Amino acid sequence: CACITQGFF. The gene calls are TRBV10-1 and TRBJ1-1, with D tentatively TRBD1 (5 bases). CDR3 length: 9 amino acids. V was clipped by 11 bases and J by 13 bases, with 14 bases between them. The germline V gene has CDR1 WNHNN and CDR2 SYGVQD (reference sequence).

This clone has more than one count but fewer than ten. The chain joins TRBV12-5 to TRBJ1-1; no clear D gene. Germline V gene sequence: CDR1 LGHNT, CDR2 FRNRAP. The CDR3 spans 11 residues. V lost 6 bases and J 3 bases, leaving 5 bases between the germline ends. The CDR3 loop is CASGYDTEAFF. The CDR3 DNA reads TGTGCTAGTGGATACGACACTGAAGCTTTCTTT.

V gene TRBV2 combines with J gene TRBJ1-4, with unresolved D. The CDR3 consists of 13 residues. V was pared by 7 bases and J by 7 bases, with 13 bases between. The germline V gene has CDR1 SNHLY and CDR2 FYNNEI. The CDR3 bases are TGTGCCAGCATGAGAGAGGGAGGTGAAAAACTGTTTTTT. The encoded protein is CASMREGGEKLFF.

The chain carries TRBV28 and TRBJ1-1; D unclear. V lost 6 bases to trimming and J lost 10 bases, with 9 bases between them. Germline V gene lookup returns CDR1 MDHEN and CDR2 SYDVKM. CDR3 length: 10 amino acids. CDR3 bases: TGTGCCAGCAGCTTGGGGAGAGCTTTCTTT. Translation: CASSLGRAFF.

The chain employs TRBV2 and TRBJ1-4, with 11 bases aligning to TRBD1. This CDR3 spans 17 amino acids. With V trimmed by 7 bases and J by 4 bases, 11 bases remained unmatched. Looked up from germline, CDR1 is SNHLY and CDR2 is FYNNEI. CDR3 protein: CASIRDRGSIVNEKLFF. The CDR3 DNA sequence: TGTGCCAGCATCCGGGACAGGGGGAGTATTGTTAATGAAAAACTGTTTTTT.

This clone has a handful of counts. The CDR3 loop reads CASSPLSNYGYTF. The DNA for the CDR3 is TGCGCCAGCAGTCCCCTAAGTAACTATGGCTACACCTTC. The chain couples TRBV5-1 to TRBJ1-2; D is uncertain. The V and J ends lost 5 bases and 1 base respectively, with 9 bases between them. Per germline, CDR1 SGHRS and CDR2 YFSETQ. This CDR3 contains 13 residues.

This clone was seen a few times. The rearrangement links TRBV19 to TRBJ1-1; D is ambiguous. With 5 bases removed from V and 5 bases from J, the gap between germline ends came to 6 bases. The CDR3 loop spans 11 amino acids. CDR1 and CDR2 from the germline V gene are LNHDA and SQIVND (reference sequence). The CDR3, as DNA: TGTGCCAGTAGTTGGTCAACTGAAGCTTTCTTT. This codes for CASSWSTEAFF.

The rearrangement links TRBV19 to TRBJ2-6, with TRBD1 as a possible D gene (6 bases). The CDR3 has 15 residues. Trimming stripped 7 bases from V and 0 bases from J, with 10 bases between. Germline V gives CDR1 LNHDA, CDR2 SQIVND (reference sequence). CDR3 coding DNA: TGTGCCAGTAAGGGGGATGTCTCTGGGGCCAACGTCCTGACTTTC. Translated: CASKGDVSGANVLTF. The full variable domain, completed using reference TRBV19 and TRBJ2-6, is DGGITQSPKYLFRKEGQNVTLSCEQNLNHDAMYWYRQDPGQGLRLIYYSQIVNDFQKGDIAEGYSVSREKKESFPLTVTSAQKNPTAFYLCASKGDVSGANVLTFGAGSRLTVL.